The 5 T cell receptor beta chains below were found in one sample sequenced in a study of blood T cells in healthy people across ages. It was with a sample-barcoded 5' primer and a J-beta primer mix that a second PCR of roughly 7 to 12 cycles was run. TCRdb processed the 5' RACE reads anew with MiXCR; each CDR3 protein has one entry. Here the sample spans about 1,400,000 distinct CDR3 sequences, 35% to 45% being singletons. The sequencing input was blood. Receptors were obtained from a young woman in good health.

J is TRBJ1-6 and V is TRBV5-4; 7 bases are a match to TRBD1. CDR1 is SGHNT, CDR2 YYREEE, per germline (reference sequence). The length of the CDR3 is 15 residues. V lost 4 bases to trimming and J lost 7 bases; unmatched junction nucleotides: 8. CDR3 amino acids: CASSARDSRNSPLHF. The CDR3 DNA sequence: TGTGCCAGCAGCGCCCGGGACAGTCGAAATTCACCCCTCCACTTT.

The rearrangement uses TRBV6-6 and TRBJ2-2, with D perhaps TRBD1 or TRBD2 (5 bases each). V lost 11 bases, J lost 8 bases, and 12 bases lay in between. The CDR3 covers 11 residues. Per germline, CDR1 MNHNY and CDR2 SVGAGI (reference sequence). The CDR3 sequence: CAGGRPGELFF. The CDR3 nucleotides read TGTGCCGGGGGAAGGCCGGGGGAGCTGTTTTTT.

This clonotype was picked up a small number of times. V usage is TRBV5-1 and J usage is TRBJ2-7; D is unresolved. Germline assignment: CDR1 SGHRS and CDR2 YFSETQ. With 0 bases removed from V and 8 bases from J, the gap between germline ends came to 9 bases. CDR3 length: 12 amino acids. The CDR3 region is CASSLEGLKQYF. CDR3 nucleotide sequence: TGCGCCAGCAGCTTGGAAGGGCTTAAGCAGTACTTC.

This clonotype has a single count. This chain connects TRBV18 to TRBJ2-7; a possible D gene is TRBD1 (5 bases). Germline V gives CDR1 KGHSH, CDR2 LQKENI. V lost 6 bases and J 3 bases, leaving 18 bases between the germline ends. The CDR3 has 15 amino acids. The CDR3 DNA reads TGTGCCAGCTCCCTAGGTTCCACAGGCCACTACGAGCAGTACTTC. This translates into CASSLGSTGHYEQYF.

This clonotype was counted only a few times. This chain connects TRBV20-1 to TRBJ2-1; 11 bases line up with TRBD2. Per germline, CDR1 DFQATT and CDR2 SNEGSKA (reference sequence). The J segment lost 5 bases and the V segment lost 6 bases, leaving 6 bases of the junction unmatched. This CDR3 contains 14 residues. In DNA, the CDR3 is TGCAGTGCCTCTAGCGGGGGGCTGGACAATGAGCAGTTCTTC. Protein: CSASSGGLDNEQFF.